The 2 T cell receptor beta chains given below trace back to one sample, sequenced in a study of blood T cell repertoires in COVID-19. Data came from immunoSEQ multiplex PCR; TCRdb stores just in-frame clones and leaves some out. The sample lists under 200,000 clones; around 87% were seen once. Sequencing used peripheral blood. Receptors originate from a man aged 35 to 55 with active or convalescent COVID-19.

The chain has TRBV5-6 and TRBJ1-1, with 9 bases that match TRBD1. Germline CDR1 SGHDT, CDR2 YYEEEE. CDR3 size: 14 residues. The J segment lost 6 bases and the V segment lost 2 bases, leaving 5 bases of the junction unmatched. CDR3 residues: CASSLGTGSPEAFF. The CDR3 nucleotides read TGTGCCAGCAGCTTAGGGACAGGGTCCCCTGAAGCTTTCTTT. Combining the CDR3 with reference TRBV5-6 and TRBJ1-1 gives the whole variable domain DAGVTQSPTHLIKTRGQQVTLRCSPKSGHDTVSWYQQALGQGPQFIFQYYEEEERQRGNFPDRFSGHQFPNYSSELNVNALLLGDSALYLCASSLGTGSPEAFFGQGTRLTVV.

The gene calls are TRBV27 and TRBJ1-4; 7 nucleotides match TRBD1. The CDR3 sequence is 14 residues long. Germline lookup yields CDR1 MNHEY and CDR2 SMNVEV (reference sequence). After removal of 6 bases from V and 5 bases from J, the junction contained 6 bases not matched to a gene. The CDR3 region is CASSRDRVNEKLFF. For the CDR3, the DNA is TGTGCCAGCAGCCGAGACAGGGTGAATGAAAAACTGTTTTTT. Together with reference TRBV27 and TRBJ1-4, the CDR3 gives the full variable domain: EAQVTQNPRYLITVTGKKLTVTCSQNMNHEYMSWYRQDPGLGLRQIYYSMNVEVTDKGDVPEGYKVSRKEKRNFPLILESPSPNQTSLYFCASSRDRVNEKLFFGSGTQLSVL.